Following are 2 T cell receptor beta chains from one sample sequenced in a study of Ad26.COV2.S vaccination and SARS-CoV-2 variants. Treatment given: over 15 received Ad26.COV2.S at low or high dose, single or two shots; roughly five received placebo; per-sample allocation not given. The samples date from day 63 after the first vaccine or placebo injection. Method: immunoSEQ multiplex PCR; TCRdb's copy keeps in-frame clones and lacks some. The repertoire holds around 380,000 clones, with 88% as singletons. Source: peripheral blood, taken in a trial of Ad26.COV2.S vaccine versus placebo. The receptors here all came from a person aged 18-65 years who received the Ad26.COV2.S COVID-19 vaccine or a placebo.

The gene calls are TRBV6-6 and TRBJ1-1; D gene ambiguous. Germline V CDR1 and CDR2: MNHNY, SVGAGI (reference sequence). The CDR3 is 14 amino acids. Trimming removed 6 bases at V and 3 bases at J, with 14 bases between. The CDR3 sequence: CASRPGGEDTEAFF. In DNA, the CDR3 is TGTGCCAGCAGGCCGGGAGGAGAGGACACTGAAGCTTTCTTT.

The chain links TRBV19 to TRBJ1-1; 10 bases agree with TRBD1. The CDR3 is 14 amino acids. V lost 7 bases and J lost 6; bases outside the gene matches: 8. From germline, CDR1 is LNHDA and CDR2 SQIVND (reference sequence). CDR3 loop: CASTETGGLPEAFF. For the CDR3, the DNA is TGTGCCAGTACCGAGACAGGGGGCCTTCCTGAAGCTTTCTTT.